This TCR beta chain was recovered during a study of cytomegalovirus exposure and HLA in healthy donors. Primers: 60 Vbeta forward and 13 Jbeta reverse. Sequencing used immunoSEQ multiplex PCR; TCRdb keeps in-frame clones, though not all of them. The data show about 110,000 clones, 70% to 90% seen once. The V gene's germline CDR1 is MDHEN and CDR2 SYDVKM. V dropped 5 bases and J dropped 6; count of bases not matched to a gene: 12. The length of the CDR3 is 17 residues. This clone has a single count. The receptor comes from a man in his forties in good health and CMV-seronegative. The chain is built from TRBV28 and TRBJ2-2, with 10 nucleotides matching TRBD2. Material for sequencing was PBMCs. CDR3 residues: CASSPNFLAGVAGELFF. CDR3 in DNA: TGTGCCAGCAGTCCCAACTTTCTAGCGGGGGTGGCCGGGGAGCTGTTTTTT.